Below are 30 T cell receptor beta chains sequenced from a single sample in a study of blood T cell repertoires in COVID-19. The protocol was immunoSEQ multiplex PCR, while the TCRdb copy is restricted to in-frame clones and leaves out a portion. Of around 220,000 clones in the sample, 70% to 90% were seen once. The sample was PBMCs or T cells enriched from blood (not recorded which). The receptors come from a woman aged 40 to 55 with acute COVID-19.

The chain links TRBV7-8 to TRBJ1-1; D call uncertain. The CDR3 spans 15 residues. The V gene's germline CDR1 is SGHVS and CDR2 FQNEAQ. The ends were cut back, 5 bases at V and 4 bases at J, with 17 bases in the middle. The CDR3 DNA reads as TGTGCCAGCAGCCTATCGTTAGGAGGGAGCACTGAAGCTTTCTTT. Amino acid sequence: CASSLSLGGSTEAFF.

This clone was observed a few times. The chain uses TRBV5-8 and TRBJ2-3; 9 nucleotides line up with TRBD2. Germline values: CDR1 SGHTS, CDR2 YDEGEE. This CDR3 comprises 17 residues. J lost 3 bases, V lost 2 bases, and 10 bases had no gene match. CDR3 amino acids: CASSFGRGGKFTDTQYF. CDR3 nucleotide sequence: TGTGCCAGCAGCTTTGGGCGGGGGGGCAAATTTACAGATACGCAGTATTTT.

The rearrangement uses TRBV2 and TRBJ2-7; TRBD1 aligns across 9 bases. With 5 bases clipped from V and 0 bases from J, the junction kept 5 bases outside the gene matches. This CDR3 has 15 residues. The germline V gene has CDR1 SNHLY and CDR2 FYNNEI. CDR3 sequence (DNA): TGTGCCAGCAGTCTCCAGACAGGGGGCTCCTACGAGCAGTACTTC. It translates to CASSLQTGGSYEQYF.

The rearrangement uses TRBV5-1 and TRBJ1-4; a possible D gene is TRBD1 (6 bases). The CDR3 is made up of 14 amino acids. The V end lost 2 bases, the J end lost 7 bases, and 12 bases lay between the germline ends. CDR1 and CDR2 from the germline V gene are SGHRS and YFSETQ. CDR3 sequence (DNA): TGCGCCAGCAGCTTATCAGGGGTCGGTGAAAAACTGTTTTTT. This gives the protein CASSLSGVGEKLFF.

This chain uses TRBV10-3 with TRBJ1-2; D is possibly TRBD1 (6 bases). Germline assignment: CDR1 ENHRY and CDR2 SYGVKD. Trimming removed 6 bases at V and 1 base at J, with 12 bases between. The CDR3 is 14 amino acids. The CDR3 DNA reads TGTGCCATCAGGGGGGGGGCAGATAACTATGGCTACACCTTC. Its protein product is CAIRGGADNYGYTF.

The chain uses TRBV29-1 and TRBJ2-1, with no clear D. The CDR3 extends over 10 amino acids. V dropped 3 bases and J dropped 9 bases, with 6 bases sitting between them. Germline CDR1 and CDR2: SQVTM and ANQGSEA. The CDR3 loop reads CSVDSGEQFF. The CDR3 DNA reads as TGCAGCGTTGATTCGGGTGAGCAGTTCTTC.

The chain has TRBV7-3 and TRBJ2-7; D might be TRBD2 (5 bases). Trimming took 5 bases from V and 6 from J, leaving 14 bases between them. The CDR3 is 13 amino acids. Looked up from germline, CDR1 is SGHTA and CDR2 is FQGTGA. The CDR3 sequence: CASSIEPRGEQYF. Here the CDR3 DNA reads TGTGCCAGCAGCATAGAGCCTCGGGGCGAGCAGTACTTC.

The chain carries TRBV6-5 and TRBJ2-2, with D perhaps TRBD1 (7 bases). The CDR3 length is 14 residues. Trimming stripped 5 bases from V and 6 bases from J, with 13 bases between. Germline V gives CDR1 MNHEY, CDR2 SVGAGI. The CDR3 DNA is TGTGCCAGCAGTCGCGGGACAGAAGCCGGGGAGCTGTTTTTT. As protein: CASSRGTEAGELFF.

The V gene is TRBV6-6, the J gene TRBJ1-5; D not resolved. The length of the CDR3 is 14 residues. Looked up from germline, CDR1 is MNHNY and CDR2 is SVGAGI (reference sequence). V was cut by 2 bases and J by 5 bases, with 10 bases left in between. In DNA form, the CDR3 reads TGTGCCAGCAGTTACGGCGAGGCCGATCAGCCCCAGCATTTT. It yields the protein CASSYGEADQPQHF.

The V and J genes are TRBV7-8 and TRBJ1-1; a weak D match, TRBD1 (6 bases). The germline V and J ends were trimmed by 5 bases and 4 bases, with 17 bases remaining between them. The CDR3 is made up of 15 amino acids. The germline gives CDR1 SGHVS, CDR2 FQNEAQ. DNA of the CDR3: TGTGCCAGCAGCCGAAATAGGGGGATAAGCACTGAAGCTTTCTTT. Protein: CASSRNRGISTEAFF.

The chain employs TRBV30 and TRBJ1-5, with D unclear. V shed 3 bases and J shed 7 bases, with 13 bases lying between them. The CDR3 contains 13 residues. Germline lookup yields CDR1 GTSNPN and CDR2 SVGIG (reference sequence). In DNA form, the CDR3 reads TGTGCCTGGAGGACTGCCGCGGGACAGCCCCAGCATTTT. Its translation: CAWRTAAGQPQHF.

The chain combines TRBV29-1 with TRBJ2-6, with D unresolved. The CDR3 is 13 amino acids. The V gene lost 6 bases and the J gene lost 0 bases, with 6 bases spanning the gap. Germline CDR1 and CDR2: SQVTM and ANQGSEA. The CDR3 nucleotides read TGCAGCGTGACAATCTCTGGGGCCAACGTCCTGACTTTC. Translating it yields CSVTISGANVLTF.

This rearrangement joins TRBV6-5 to TRBJ1-3; perhaps TRBD1 as D (6 bases). This CDR3 spans 14 amino acids. V dropped 6 bases and J dropped 0 bases, with 9 bases sitting between them. Germline-derived CDR1 and CDR2 are MNHEY and SVGAGI. DNA of the CDR3: TGTGCCAGCAGATTGGACAGCTCTGGAAACACCATATATTTT. This gives the protein CASRLDSSGNTIYF.

The chain carries TRBV5-1 and TRBJ2-2; the match to TRBD1 covers 8 bases. Germline values: CDR1 SGHRS, CDR2 YFSETQ. CDR3 length equals 14 residues. With V trimmed by 2 bases and J by 5 bases, 2 bases remained unmatched. The CDR3 sequence is CASSLNRGTGELFF. The DNA for the CDR3 is TGCGCCAGCAGCTTAAACAGGGGGACCGGGGAGCTGTTTTTT. Filled out from reference TRBV5-1 and TRBJ2-2, the complete variable domain reads KAGVTQTPRYLIKTRGQQVTLSCSPISGHRSVSWYQQTPGQGLQFLFEYFSETQRNKGNFPGRFSGRQFSNSRSEMNVSTLELGDSALYLCASSLNRGTGELFFGEGSRLTVL.

The rearrangement uses TRBV10-3 and TRBJ1-1; 7 bases are shared with TRBD1. The CDR3 is 13 residues long. Germline V gene sequence: CDR1 ENHRY, CDR2 SYGVKD. Trimming took 0 bases from V and 11 from J; bases not matched to a gene: 6. In DNA form, the CDR3 reads TGTGCCATCAGTGAGTCGAAGAGCAGGGGGGCTTTCTTT. This encodes CAISESKSRGAFF.

The chain employs TRBV5-1 and TRBJ2-5; 9 bases fit TRBD2. The germline V gene encodes CDR1 SGHRS and CDR2 YFSETQ. This CDR3 comprises 15 residues. After removal of 0 bases from V and 3 bases from J, the junction contained 3 bases not matched to a gene. CDR3 region: CASSLAAGGEETQYF. The CDR3 bases are TGCGCCAGCAGCTTGGCTGCGGGAGGGGAAGAGACCCAGTACTTC.

This clone was counted many times. The V and J genes are TRBV11-2 and TRBJ2-1, with D possibly being TRBD2 (7 bases). Trimming cost V 3 bases and J 9 bases, with 24 bases left between them. The CDR3 length is 17 residues. Per the germline V gene, CDR1 is SGHAT and CDR2 is FQNNGV. The CDR3 DNA reads TGTGCCAGCAGCTTCGGAACGAGGGGGAGGGCCGGCGGTGAGCAGTTCTTC. This codes for CASSFGTRGRAGGEQFF.

The gene calls are TRBV19 and TRBJ1-2, with D maybe TRBD1 (5 bases). This CDR3 is 14 amino acids long. The germline V gene has CDR1 LNHDA and CDR2 SQIVND (reference sequence). V was cut by 3 bases and J by 2 bases, with 10 bases left in between. CDR3 protein: CASSIQGWNYGYTF. The CDR3 DNA is TGTGCCAGTAGTATCCAGGGTTGGAACTATGGCTACACCTTC.

The gene calls are TRBV27 and TRBJ1-5; maybe TRBD1 (6 bases). The ends were cut back, 5 bases at V and 5 bases at J, with 19 bases in the middle. The CDR3 runs to 16 residues. CDR1 is MNHEY and CDR2 is SMNVEV in the germline V gene (reference sequence). CDR3 sequence: CASSLSRGATDQPQHF. The CDR3 DNA is TGTGCCAGCAGTCTCTCGCGGGGGGCGACGGATCAGCCCCAGCATTTT.

The chain uses TRBV7-2 and TRBJ2-4; 7 bases match TRBD2. CDR1 and CDR2 from the germline V gene are SGHTA and FQGNSA. This CDR3 has 13 residues. Trimming at V came to 6 bases and at J to 12 bases, leaving 11 bases not matched to a gene. The CDR3: CASSENSGIPQYF. The DNA for the CDR3 is TGTGCCAGCAGTGAAAACAGCGGGATTCCTCAGTACTTC.

The rearrangement joins TRBV27 to TRBJ1-2; TRBD1 might be the D (5 bases). The CDR3 sequence is 13 residues long. The ends were cut back, 6 bases at V and 6 bases at J, with 14 bases in the middle. In germline, CDR1 is MNHEY, CDR2 SMNVEV (reference sequence). The CDR3 region is CASSFGRGNGYTF. The CDR3 DNA reads as TGTGCCAGCAGCTTCGGACGGGGGAATGGCTACACCTTC.

This chain connects TRBV25-1 to TRBJ2-3; 9 bases agree with TRBD2. The CDR3 length is 15 residues. Per germline, CDR1 MGHDK and CDR2 SYGVNS. The trim removed 6 bases at V and 4 bases at J, leaving 8 bases unmatched. This CDR3 is CASSQVGLAADTQYF. The CDR3 DNA reads as TGTGCCAGCAGCCAGGTGGGACTAGCAGCAGATACGCAGTATTTT.

This clone was observed a handful of times. A much larger clone is a single base away; this may be a read error. Other DNA variants within this sample encode the same CDR3. This rearrangement joins TRBV29-1 to TRBJ1-1; D perhaps matches TRBD1 (5 bases). V lost 2 bases, J lost 6 bases, and 7 bases lay in between. The CDR3 loop spans 11 amino acids. CDR1 SQVTM and CDR2 ANQGSEA come from the germline V gene. CDR3 sequence: CSVERGAEAFF. The DNA of the CDR3 is TGCAGCGTTGAAAGGGGCGCTGAAGCTTTCTTT.

The J gene is TRBJ1-2, the V gene TRBV7-3; tentative D call: TRBD1 (6 bases). Deletions cut 5 bases from V and 0 bases from J, with 10 bases between. CDR1 and CDR2 (germline): SGHTA, FQGTGA. There are 14 residues in the CDR3. CDR3 sequence: CASSLGQSNYGYTF. The CDR3 nucleotides read TGTGCCAGCAGCCTTGGACAGTCTAACTATGGCTACACCTTC.

The V gene is TRBV6-4, the J gene TRBJ2-7; 8 nucleotides align to TRBD1. Germline V gives CDR1 MRHNA, CDR2 SNTAGT. The CDR3 is made up of 16 amino acids. The junction had 11 bases not matched to a gene; V was cut back by 4 bases and J by 3 bases. The CDR3 sequence is CASSVAGDRWSYEQYF. CDR3 nucleotide sequence: TGTGCCAGCAGTGTCGCCGGGGACAGGTGGAGCTACGAGCAGTACTTC.

The CDR3 DNA reads as TGTGCCAGTAGTATGGGACAGGGGATTGCTTTCTTT. This translates into CASSMGQGIAFF. The chain employs TRBV19 and TRBJ1-1, with TRBD1 identical over 10 bases. In germline, CDR1 is LNHDA, CDR2 SQIVND (reference sequence). V dropped 3 bases and J dropped 11; count of bases not matched to a gene: 3. The CDR3 sequence is 12 residues long.

This clone was observed a handful of times. The V gene is TRBV7-9, the J gene TRBJ2-2; D is perhaps TRBD2 (6 bases). From germline, CDR1 is SEHNR and CDR2 FQNEAQ (reference sequence). V was pared by 4 bases and J by 1 base, with 13 bases between. The CDR3 has 16 amino acids. The CDR3 DNA reads TGTGCCAGCAGCTCCCCTGACGGGAGGAACACCGGGGAGCTGTTTTTT. Protein product: CASSSPDGRNTGELFF.

This chain uses TRBV29-1 with TRBJ2-1, with 7 bases fitting TRBD2. V dropped 4 bases and J dropped 3; count of bases not matched to a gene: 12. CDR3 length equals 16 residues. Germline loops: CDR1 SQVTM, CDR2 ANQGSEA. In DNA form, the CDR3 reads TGCAGCGTTGCAGGGAGGGTGGGGTCGAACTACAATGAGCAGTTCTTC. Protein product: CSVAGRVGSNYNEQFF.

The chain is built from TRBV29-1 and TRBJ2-5; 10 nucleotides align to TRBD2. The CDR3 has 12 amino acids. Per germline, CDR1 SQVTM and CDR2 ANQGSEA. V was pared by 8 bases and J by 3 bases, with 3 bases of the junction left unmatched. CDR3 amino acids: CSHGTSEETQYF. The DNA of the CDR3 is TGCAGCCACGGGACTAGCGAAGAGACCCAGTACTTC.

V is TRBV30 and J is TRBJ2-7, with TRBD2 identical over 11 bases. There are 14 residues in the CDR3. Germline trimming cut 4 bases from V and 4 bases from J; bases unmatched to any gene: 6. The germline gives CDR1 GTSNPN, CDR2 SVGIG (reference sequence). CDR3: CAWKLAGEYYEQYF. In DNA form, the CDR3 reads TGTGCCTGGAAACTAGCGGGAGAGTATTACGAGCAGTACTTC.